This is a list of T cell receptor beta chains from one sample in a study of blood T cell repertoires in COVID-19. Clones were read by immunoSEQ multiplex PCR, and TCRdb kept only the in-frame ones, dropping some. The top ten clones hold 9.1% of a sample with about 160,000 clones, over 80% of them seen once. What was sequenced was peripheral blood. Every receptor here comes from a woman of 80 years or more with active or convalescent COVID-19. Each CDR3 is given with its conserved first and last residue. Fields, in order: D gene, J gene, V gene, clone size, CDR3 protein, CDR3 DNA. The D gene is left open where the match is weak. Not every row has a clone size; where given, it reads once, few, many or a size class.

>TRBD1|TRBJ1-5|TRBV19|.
CASSASGTGFNQPQHF
TGTGCCAGTAGTGCCTCCGGGACAGGGTTCAATCAGCCCCAGCATTTT
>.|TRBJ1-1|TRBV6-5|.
CASQTTGGQGTEAFF
TGTGCCAGCCAGACTACGGGCGGTCAGGGGACTGAAGCTTTCTTT
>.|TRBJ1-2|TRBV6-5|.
CASSPAQDSTYGYTF
TGTGCCAGCAGCCCCGCCCAAGACAGCACCTATGGCTACACCTTC
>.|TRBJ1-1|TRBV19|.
CASSKATGHTEAFF
TGTGCCAGTAGTAAGGCCACAGGCCACACTGAAGCTTTCTTT
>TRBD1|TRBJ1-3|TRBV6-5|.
CASGTGTGTGNTIYF
TGTGCCAGCGGGACCGGGACAGGGACGGGAAACACCATATATTTT
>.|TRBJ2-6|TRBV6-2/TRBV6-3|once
CASSYRGSGANVLTF
TGTGCCAGCAGTTATAGGGGTTCCGGGGCCAACGTCCTGACTTTC
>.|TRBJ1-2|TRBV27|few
CASSLYGEGYGYTF
TGTGCCAGCAGTTTATACGGGGAGGGCTATGGCTACACCTTC
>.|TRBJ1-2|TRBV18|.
CASSPPGQVHYGYTF
TGTGCCAGCTCACCCCCCGGCCAGGTACACTATGGCTACACCTTC
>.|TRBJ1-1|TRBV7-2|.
CASSPDRGRTEAFF
TGTGCCAGCAGCCCGGACAGAGGTCGCACTGAAGCTTTCTTT
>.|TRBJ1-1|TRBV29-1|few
CSVEMTAGMNTEAFF
TGCAGCGTTGAAATGACGGCAGGGATGAACACTGAAGCTTTCTTT
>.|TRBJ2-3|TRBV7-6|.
CASSPRDTQYF
TGTGCCAGCAGCCCCCGGGATACGCAGTATTTT
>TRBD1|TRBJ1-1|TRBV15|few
CATSRAGGGWAEAFF
TGTGCCACCAGCAGAGCAGGGGGTGGTTGGGCTGAAGCTTTCTTT
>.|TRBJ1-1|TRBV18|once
CASSPQGVETEAFF
TGTGCCAGCTCACCACAAGGGGTTGAGACTGAAGCTTTCTTT
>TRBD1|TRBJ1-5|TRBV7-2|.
CASSLAQGGIQPQHF
TGTGCCAGCAGCTTAGCCCAGGGGGGTATTCAGCCCCAGCATTTT
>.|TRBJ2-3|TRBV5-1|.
CASSLAGENTDTQYF
TGCGCCAGCAGCTTGGCCGGGGAAAATACAGATACGCAGTATTTT
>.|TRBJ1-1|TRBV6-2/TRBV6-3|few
CASSGDTREAFF
TGTGCCAGCAGTGGCGACACCCGTGAAGCTTTCTTT
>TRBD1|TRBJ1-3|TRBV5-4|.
CASSFGQGSSGNTIYF
TGTGCCAGCAGCTTTGGACAGGGGTCCTCTGGAAACACCATATATTTT
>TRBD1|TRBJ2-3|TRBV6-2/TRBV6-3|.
CASSPGQVNQDTQYF
TGTGCCAGCAGCCCGGGACAGGTTAATCAAGATACGCAGTATTTT
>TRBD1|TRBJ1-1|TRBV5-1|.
CASSSPGTGGKAFF
TGCGCCAGCAGCTCCCCCGGGACAGGGGGAAAAGCTTTCTTT
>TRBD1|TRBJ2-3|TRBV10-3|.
CATSGTETDTQYF
TGTGCCACCTCCGGGACAGAAACCGATACGCAGTATTTT
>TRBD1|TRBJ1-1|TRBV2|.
CASSDQGAGEAFF
TGTGCCAGCAGTGATCAGGGGGCTGGTGAAGCTTTCTTT
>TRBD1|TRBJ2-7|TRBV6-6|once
CASRPGTGGNYEQYF
TGTGCCAGCAGACCCGGGACAGGGGGAAACTACGAGCAGTACTTC
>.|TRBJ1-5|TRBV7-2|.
CASSLTQGVGQPQHF
TGTGCCAGCAGCTTAACACAGGGAGTGGGGCAGCCCCAGCATTTT
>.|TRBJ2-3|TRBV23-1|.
CASSPRRCPSSTDTQYF
TGCGCCAGCAGTCCTAGGAGGTGCCCCTCTAGCACAGATACGCAGTATTTT
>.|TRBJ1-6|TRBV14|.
CASSPTVPGINSPLHF
TGTGCCAGCAGCCCGACCGTGCCAGGGATCAATTCACCCCTCCACTTT
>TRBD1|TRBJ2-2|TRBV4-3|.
CASSQGTGTTGELFF
TGCGCCAGCAGCCAAGGGACAGGAACCACCGGGGAGCTGTTTTTT
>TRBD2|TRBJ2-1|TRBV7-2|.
CASSPILGTSGSEQFF
TGTGCCAGCAGCCCCATATTGGGGACTAGCGGATCTGAGCAGTTCTTC
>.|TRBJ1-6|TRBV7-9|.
CASSARTDTNSPLHF
TGTGCCAGCAGCGCCCGGACGGACACTAATTCACCCCTCCACTTT
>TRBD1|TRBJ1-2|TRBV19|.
CASSIGYRGGYTF
TGTGCCAGTAGTATAGGTTACAGGGGAGGCTACACCTTC
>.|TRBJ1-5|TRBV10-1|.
CATKSTGPYSNQPQHF
TGCGCCACCAAATCGACAGGCCCTTATAGCAATCAGCCCCAGCATTTT
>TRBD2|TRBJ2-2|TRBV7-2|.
CASSLGGGATNTGELFF
TGTGCCAGCAGCTTGGGCGGGGGGGCGACGAACACCGGGGAGCTGTTTTTT